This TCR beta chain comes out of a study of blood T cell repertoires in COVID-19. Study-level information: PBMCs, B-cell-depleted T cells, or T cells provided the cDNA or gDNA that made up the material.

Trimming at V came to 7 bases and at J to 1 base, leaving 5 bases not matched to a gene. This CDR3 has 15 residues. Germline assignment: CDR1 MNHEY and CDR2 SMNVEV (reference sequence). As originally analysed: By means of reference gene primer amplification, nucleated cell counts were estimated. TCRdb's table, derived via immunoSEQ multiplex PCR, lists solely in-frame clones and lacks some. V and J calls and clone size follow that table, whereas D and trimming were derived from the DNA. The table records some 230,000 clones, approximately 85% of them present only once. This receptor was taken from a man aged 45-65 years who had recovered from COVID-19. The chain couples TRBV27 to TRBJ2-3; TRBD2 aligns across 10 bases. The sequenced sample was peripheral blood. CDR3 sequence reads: CASNAGTSGTDTQYF. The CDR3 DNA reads TGTGCCAGCAACGCCGGGACTAGCGGCACAGATACGCAGTATTTT.